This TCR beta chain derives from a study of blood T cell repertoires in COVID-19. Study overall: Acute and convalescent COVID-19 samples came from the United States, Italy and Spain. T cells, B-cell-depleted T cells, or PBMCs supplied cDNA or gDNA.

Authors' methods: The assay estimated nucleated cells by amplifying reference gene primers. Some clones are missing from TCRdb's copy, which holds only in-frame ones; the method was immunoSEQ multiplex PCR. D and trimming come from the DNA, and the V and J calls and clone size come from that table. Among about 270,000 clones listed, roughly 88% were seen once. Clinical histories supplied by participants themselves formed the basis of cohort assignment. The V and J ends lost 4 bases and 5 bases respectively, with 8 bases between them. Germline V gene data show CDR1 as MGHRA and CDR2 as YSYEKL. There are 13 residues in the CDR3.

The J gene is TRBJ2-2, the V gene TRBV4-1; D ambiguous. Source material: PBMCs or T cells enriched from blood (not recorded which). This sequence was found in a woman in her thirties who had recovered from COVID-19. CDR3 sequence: CASSPRGTGELFF. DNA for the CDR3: TGCGCCAGCAGCCCCAGAGGTACCGGGGAGCTGTTTTTT.